This TCR beta chain was retrieved from a study of early T cells in non-severe SARS-CoV-2 infection. For the study at large: The study sequenced bulk RNA from unsorted whole blood, with chains unpaired. Study conclusions and caveats: Database matching using VDJdb favored anti-spike CD8 responses, with private and CD4 specificities left missing.

This clonotype was recorded many times. Its antigen remains unidentified. Individual cDNA molecules received unique molecular identifiers. TCRdb reprocessed the 5' RACE reads with MiXCR, giving one entry per CDR3 protein. The sample contains 65,000 to 85,000 distinct CDR3 sequences, about 13% of which appear only once. This sequence originates from an adult who was a healthcare worker with PCR-confirmed SARS-CoV-2 infection or an uninfected control (not recorded which). Sequenced: whole blood.

This CDR3 is CASSYSPLEGGHYGYTF. The CDR3 DNA is TGTGCCAGCAGTTACTCCCCTTTAGAGGGAGGTCACTATGGCTACACCTTC. The chain carries TRBV6-6 and TRBJ1-2; D call uncertain. The germline gives CDR1 MNHNY, CDR2 SVGAGI (reference sequence). The CDR3 loop spans 17 amino acids. The V gene lost 0 bases and the J gene lost 3 bases, with 17 bases spanning the gap.